The rows below give T cell receptor beta chains drawn from one sample of a study of CXCR3-negative and CXCR3-positive naive CD8 T cells. Reprocessing the 5' RACE reads, TCRdb reports a single entry for every CDR3 protein and omits DNA. The specimen's table records around 130,000 distinct CDR3 sequences. Sequencing was performed on naive CXCR3+ CD8+ T cells from blood. The receptor source for this set is a human donor in good health. Some clones in this sample may be carry-over from other donors' samples. The CDR3 runs from the conserved cysteine through the conserved F or W. Fields, in order: J gene, V gene, CDR3 protein.

J gene: TRBJ2-1
V gene: TRBV29-1
CDR3 protein: CSVGRESSYNEQFF

J gene: TRBJ1-1
V gene: TRBV2
CDR3 protein: CASSEGLATDTEAFF

J gene: TRBJ1-4
V gene: TRBV25-1
CDR3 protein: CASSALGSGVNEKLFF

J gene: TRBJ2-7
V gene: TRBV4-2
CDR3 protein: CASSQGPTSGASYEQYF

J gene: TRBJ2-2
V gene: TRBV15
CDR3 protein: CATSGGAANTGELFF

J gene: TRBJ2-1
V gene: TRBV7-3
CDR3 protein: CASSLFGGSYNEQFF

J gene: TRBJ1-6
V gene: TRBV3-1
CDR3 protein: CASSQDPEDSLHF

J gene: TRBJ1-1
V gene: TRBV20-1
CDR3 protein: CSARDGLGGRVEAFF

J gene: TRBJ2-7
V gene: TRBV12-3/TRBV12-4
CDR3 protein: CASSSERDVHYEQYF

J gene: TRBJ2-3
V gene: TRBV12-3/TRBV12-4
CDR3 protein: CASTPMAGRPDTQYF

J gene: TRBJ1-1
V gene: TRBV5-5
CDR3 protein: CASSLKEGMNTEAFF

J gene: TRBJ2-5
V gene: TRBV12-3/TRBV12-4
CDR3 protein: CASSPLTGGAEGTQYF

J gene: TRBJ2-5
V gene: TRBV12-3/TRBV12-4
CDR3 protein: CASSLGRETQYF

J gene: TRBJ2-7
V gene: TRBV5-1
CDR3 protein: CASSNDAGLPYEQYF

J gene: TRBJ2-2
V gene: TRBV3-1
CDR3 protein: CASSQESGETGELFF

J gene: TRBJ1-1
V gene: TRBV20-1
CDR3 protein: CSAGTGQDTEAFF

J gene: TRBJ2-7
V gene: TRBV23-1
CDR3 protein: CASNTGGRGAYEQYF

J gene: TRBJ2-1
V gene: TRBV4-3
CDR3 protein: CASSHSGGDYNEQFF

J gene: TRBJ2-3
V gene: TRBV7-6
CDR3 protein: CASSTCLAGGPLDTQYF

J gene: TRBJ1-2
V gene: TRBV4-3
CDR3 protein: CASSHRLDRGGGYTF

J gene: TRBJ1-4
V gene: TRBV5-1
CDR3 protein: CASSFGTGGGNEKLFF

J gene: TRBJ2-4
V gene: TRBV20-1
CDR3 protein: CSADSRGVNIQYF

J gene: TRBJ2-3
V gene: TRBV30
CDR3 protein: CAWNTGDTQYF

J gene: TRBJ2-1
V gene: TRBV29-1
CDR3 protein: CSGDGTSGSRTYNEQSF

J gene: TRBJ1-1
V gene: TRBV3-1
CDR3 protein: CASSQVAAEAFF

J gene: TRBJ1-1
V gene: TRBV6-5
CDR3 protein: CASSYSSQGPTAFF

J gene: TRBJ2-5
V gene: TRBV29-1
CDR3 protein: CSVEDPLQGESGTQYF

J gene: TRBJ2-7
V gene: TRBV5-1
CDR3 protein: CASSLASGSEQYF

J gene: TRBJ1-1
V gene: TRBV10-3
CDR3 protein: CAISESTGAWGNTEAFF

J gene: TRBJ2-2
V gene: TRBV29-1
CDR3 protein: CSVGRVDTGQLFF

J gene: TRBJ2-3
V gene: TRBV13
CDR3 protein: CASSSEDRGFQDTQYF

J gene: TRBJ2-1
V gene: TRBV5-6
CDR3 protein: CASSWLPYNEQFF

J gene: TRBJ2-6
V gene: TRBV15
CDR3 protein: CATSSPTGPPGANVLTF

J gene: TRBJ1-4
V gene: TRBV7-9
CDR3 protein: CASSLVRANEKLFF

J gene: TRBJ1-5
V gene: TRBV12-3/TRBV12-4
CDR3 protein: CASSLSWAGGGIRQPQHF

J gene: TRBJ1-2
V gene: TRBV7-2
CDR3 protein: CASSLVPGDIYGYTF

J gene: TRBJ2-1
V gene: TRBV3-1
CDR3 protein: CASQRSASPYNEQFF

J gene: TRBJ1-1
V gene: TRBV29-1
CDR3 protein: CSVEGVFLEAFF

J gene: TRBJ2-7
V gene: TRBV29-1
CDR3 protein: CSVVESSYEQYF

J gene: TRBJ2-7
V gene: TRBV15
CDR3 protein: CATSPRGSSYEQYF

J gene: TRBJ1-1
V gene: TRBV12-3/TRBV12-4
CDR3 protein: CASRILGSEYTEAFF

J gene: TRBJ2-2
V gene: TRBV6-5
CDR3 protein: CASTPGRGDYTGELFF

J gene: TRBJ2-7
V gene: TRBV7-6
CDR3 protein: CASSLAHGEGEQYF

J gene: TRBJ2-5
V gene: TRBV4-3
CDR3 protein: CASSQGSNEETQYF

J gene: TRBJ2-1
V gene: TRBV29-1
CDR3 protein: CSVPKSSYNEQFF

J gene: TRBJ2-3
V gene: TRBV3-1
CDR3 protein: CASSQGGGLAGEDTQYF

J gene: TRBJ2-7
V gene: TRBV7-3
CDR3 protein: CASSWGLAGDEQYF

J gene: TRBJ2-1
V gene: TRBV7-2
CDR3 protein: CASSLVTLAVDEQFF

J gene: TRBJ2-2
V gene: TRBV5-5
CDR3 protein: CASSYWLGGTGELFF

J gene: TRBJ2-7
V gene: TRBV24-1
CDR3 protein: CATSARGPQEIHEQYF

J gene: TRBJ2-7
V gene: TRBV20-1
CDR3 protein: CSARDQRESSYEQYF